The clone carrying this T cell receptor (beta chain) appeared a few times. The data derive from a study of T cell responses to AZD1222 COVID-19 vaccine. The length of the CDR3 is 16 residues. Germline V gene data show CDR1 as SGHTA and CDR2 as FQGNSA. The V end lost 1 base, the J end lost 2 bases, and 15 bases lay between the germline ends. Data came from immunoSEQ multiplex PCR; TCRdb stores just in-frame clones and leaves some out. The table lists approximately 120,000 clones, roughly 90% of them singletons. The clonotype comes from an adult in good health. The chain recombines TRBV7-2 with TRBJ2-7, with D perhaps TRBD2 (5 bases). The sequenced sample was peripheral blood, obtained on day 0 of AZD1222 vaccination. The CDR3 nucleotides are TGTGCCAGCAGCTTAGGGACCGAGCGGATACCCTACGAGCAGTACTTC. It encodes CASSLGTERIPYEQYF.